The rows below give T cell receptor beta chains drawn from one sample of a study of OX40 agonist ivuxolimab in advanced cancers. Repertoires were generated with immunoSEQ multiplex PCR, while TCRdb's copy carries only in-frame clones and drops some. The data show tens of thousands of clones, nearly 90% seen once. Sequenced material: CD4+ or CD8+ T cells sorted from blood, taken in a trial of the OX40 agonist ivuxolimab. These receptors originate from an adult with an advanced solid tumor such as melanoma, head and neck, liver or kidney cancer. Each CDR3 is given with its conserved first and last residue. The D gene is left open where the match is weak. A row's size may be missing; if present it is once, few, many or a size class.

clone size: NA
CDR3 length: 14
V gene: TRBV12-5
J gene: TRBJ2-2
D gene: NA
CDR3 DNA: TGTGCTAGTGGCTTCGGACCATCGACCGGGGAGCTGTTTTTT
CDR3 protein: CASGFGPSTGELFF

clone size: NA
CDR3 length: 14
V gene: TRBV7-2
J gene: TRBJ2-1
D gene: NA
CDR3 DNA: TGTGCCAGCAGCTTCGATAGCTCCTACAATGAGCAGTTCTTC
CDR3 protein: CASSFDSSYNEQFF

clone size: NA
CDR3 length: 16
V gene: TRBV5-1
J gene: TRBJ2-5
D gene: TRBD1
CDR3 DNA: TGCGCCAGCAGCTTGTCGCCCGGGACAGGCAAAGAGACCCAGTACTTC
CDR3 protein: CASSLSPGTGKETQYF

clone size: NA
CDR3 length: 14
V gene: TRBV6-5
J gene: TRBJ1-5
D gene: NA
CDR3 DNA: TGTGCCAGCTCTCTAGTGGCACCCAATCAGCCCCAGCATTTT
CDR3 protein: CASSLVAPNQPQHF

clone size: once
CDR3 length: 12
V gene: TRBV5-1
J gene: TRBJ2-7
D gene: NA
CDR3 DNA: TGCGCCAGCAGCTCCGACATTTACGAGCAGTACTTC
CDR3 protein: CASSSDIYEQYF

clone size: NA
CDR3 length: 14
V gene: TRBV7-2
J gene: TRBJ2-1
D gene: NA
CDR3 DNA: TGTGCCAGCAGCCCCCGGGGCCCCTACAATGAGCAGTTCTTC
CDR3 protein: CASSPRGPYNEQFF

clone size: NA
CDR3 length: 13
V gene: TRBV15
J gene: TRBJ2-3
D gene: NA
CDR3 DNA: TGTGCCACCAGCGACCCAAGCACAGATACGCAGTATTTT
CDR3 protein: CATSDPSTDTQYF

clone size: NA
CDR3 length: 14
V gene: TRBV10-2
J gene: TRBJ2-5
D gene: TRBD2
CDR3 DNA: TGCGCCAGCAGTGGGCAACTAGCGGGAGGGCCTGGGTACTTC
CDR3 protein: CASSGQLAGGPGYF

clone size: NA
CDR3 length: 15
V gene: TRBV5-5
J gene: TRBJ2-7
D gene: NA
CDR3 DNA: TGTGCCAGCAGCTTGCGACCAGGCCGCCTTGACGAGCAGTACTTC
CDR3 protein: CASSLRPGRLDEQYF

clone size: NA
CDR3 length: 14
V gene: TRBV5-1
J gene: TRBJ1-1
D gene: TRBD1
CDR3 DNA: TGCGCCAGCAGCTGGGGACAGCTGGCGGCGGAAGCTTTCTTT
CDR3 protein: CASSWGQLAAEAFF

clone size: NA
CDR3 length: 16
V gene: TRBV5-1
J gene: TRBJ2-7
D gene: TRBD2
CDR3 DNA: TGCGCCAGCAGCTTGGGTAGCGGGAGGATTTCCTACGAGCAGTACTTC
CDR3 protein: CASSLGSGRISYEQYF

clone size: NA
CDR3 length: 19
V gene: TRBV4-3
J gene: TRBJ2-3
D gene: TRBD2
CDR3 DNA: TGCGCCAGCAGCCAAGATTGGTCTAGCGGAGCTCCCCGCACAGATACGCAGTATTTT
CDR3 protein: CASSQDWSSGAPRTDTQYF

clone size: once
CDR3 length: 15
V gene: TRBV5-1
J gene: TRBJ2-3
D gene: NA
CDR3 DNA: TGCGCCAGCAGCCCCCCATTAGCGGTGGGGGATACGCAGTATTTT
CDR3 protein: CASSPPLAVGDTQYF

clone size: NA
CDR3 length: 15
V gene: TRBV5-1
J gene: TRBJ2-5
D gene: NA
CDR3 DNA: TGCGCCAGCAGCTTGCTCACGGGAGCATCGGAGACCCAGTACTTC
CDR3 protein: CASSLLTGASETQYF

clone size: few
CDR3 length: 15
V gene: TRBV7-6
J gene: TRBJ1-1
D gene: TRBD1
CDR3 DNA: TGTGCCAGCAGCACCAGTACCAGGGGGGGTACTGAAGCTTTCTTT
CDR3 protein: CASSTSTRGGTEAFF

clone size: once
CDR3 length: 15
V gene: TRBV10-1
J gene: TRBJ2-3
D gene: NA
CDR3 DNA: TGCGCCAGCAGTGAGGGGTGGGGAGGCACAGATACGCAGTATTTT
CDR3 protein: CASSEGWGGTDTQYF

clone size: NA
CDR3 length: 14
V gene: TRBV11-1
J gene: TRBJ1-5
D gene: NA
CDR3 DNA: TGTGCCAGCAGCTCCTCCTCTAGCAATCAGCCCCAGCATTTT
CDR3 protein: CASSSSSSNQPQHF

clone size: NA
CDR3 length: 13
V gene: TRBV18
J gene: TRBJ2-1
D gene: NA
CDR3 DNA: TGTGCCAGCTCACCACCGGGCTACAATGAGCAGTTCTTC
CDR3 protein: CASSPPGYNEQFF

clone size: NA
CDR3 length: 13
V gene: TRBV28
J gene: TRBJ2-7
D gene: TRBD1
CDR3 DNA: TGTGCCAGCAGTTTCAGGGGGCTGTACGAGCAGTACTTC
CDR3 protein: CASSFRGLYEQYF

clone size: NA
CDR3 length: 11
V gene: TRBV5-6
J gene: TRBJ2-1
D gene: NA
CDR3 DNA: TGTGCCAGCAGCTTGGACCAGGACCGGTTCTTC
CDR3 protein: CASSLDQDRFF

clone size: few
CDR3 length: 14
V gene: TRBV11-3
J gene: TRBJ2-5
D gene: TRBD2
CDR3 DNA: TGTGCCAGCAGCCCAAGGACTAGCGTTGAGACCCAGTACTTC
CDR3 protein: CASSPRTSVETQYF

clone size: NA
CDR3 length: 14
V gene: TRBV9
J gene: TRBJ2-3
D gene: TRBD1
CDR3 DNA: TGTGCCAGCAGCCCCGGACAGGGGGAATATACGCAGTATTTT
CDR3 protein: CASSPGQGEYTQYF

clone size: once
CDR3 length: 18
V gene: TRBV7-9
J gene: TRBJ2-6
D gene: TRBD2
CDR3 DNA: TGTGCCAGCAGCCCCTTAGCGGGGCCCTCCTCTGGGGCCAACGTCCTGACTTTC
CDR3 protein: CASSPLAGPSSGANVLTF

clone size: NA
CDR3 length: 14
V gene: TRBV28
J gene: TRBJ1-2
D gene: TRBD1
CDR3 DNA: TGTGCCAGCAGTTTAACGGCAGGGGGCTATGGCTACACCTTC
CDR3 protein: CASSLTAGGYGYTF

clone size: NA
CDR3 length: 17
V gene: TRBV4-1
J gene: TRBJ1-4
D gene: TRBD1
CDR3 DNA: TGCGCCAGCAGCCAAGAGCTGACAGGGGCCGGCTATGAAAAACTGTTTTTT
CDR3 protein: CASSQELTGAGYEKLFF

clone size: NA
CDR3 length: 17
V gene: TRBV11-2
J gene: TRBJ1-6
D gene: NA
CDR3 DNA: TGTGCCAGCAGCCCCCCCAGACTACCCAGGAATAATTCACCCCTCCACTTT
CDR3 protein: CASSPPRLPRNNSPLHF

clone size: NA
CDR3 length: 17
V gene: TRBV5-1
J gene: TRBJ1-1
D gene: NA
CDR3 DNA: TGCGCCAGCAGCTTGTTAACAGGGCTTAGTATGAACACTGAAGCTTTCTTT
CDR3 protein: CASSLLTGLSMNTEAFF

clone size: NA
CDR3 length: 17
V gene: TRBV21-1
J gene: TRBJ1-5
D gene: NA
CDR3 DNA: TGTGCCAGCAGCAAAACTGGGGACGGACATAGCAATCAGCCCCAGCATTTT
CDR3 protein: CASSKTGDGHSNQPQHF

clone size: NA
CDR3 length: 17
V gene: TRBV13
J gene: TRBJ2-7
D gene: NA
CDR3 DNA: TGTGCCAGCAGCCCCCCCCCGCTAGCGCCAAGCTCCTACGAGCAGTACTTC
CDR3 protein: CASSPPPLAPSSYEQYF